What follows describes a single T cell receptor (beta chain). Its antigen is currently unknown. This CDR3 is 17 amino acids long. The V end was cut by 5 bases, the J end by 6 bases, with 23 bases between. CDR1 is SGHVS, CDR2 FNYEAQ, per germline. This sample was included in a study of T cell repertoires in cytomegalovirus infection. As for the study in general: Public TCR beta signatures indicated both CMV infection and matching HLA type. Study outcomes and limitations: HLA-C-restricted CMV-specific TCR beta clonotypes prevailed in the ex vivo response. Carriers of CMV plus the relevant HLA were identified by cumulative public TCR beta family frequency.

TCRdb reprocessed the reads with MiXCR, giving one entry per CDR3 protein. The table shows around 81,000 distinct CDR3 sequences, with approximately 40% occurring only once. This TCR was sampled from a human donor in good health (CMV status not recorded). Some clones in this sample may be carry-over from other donors' samples. The genes are TRBV7-6 and TRBJ2-4; D may be TRBD1 or TRBD2 (6 bases each). The starting material was CD8+ T cells from cultured PBMCs, obtained from culture after CMV antigen stimulation. The CDR3 DNA reads TGTGCCAGCAGCCAAGTGGAGGGGGGACTTAGTGGAAACATTCAGTACTTC. It codes for CASSQVEGGLSGNIQYF.